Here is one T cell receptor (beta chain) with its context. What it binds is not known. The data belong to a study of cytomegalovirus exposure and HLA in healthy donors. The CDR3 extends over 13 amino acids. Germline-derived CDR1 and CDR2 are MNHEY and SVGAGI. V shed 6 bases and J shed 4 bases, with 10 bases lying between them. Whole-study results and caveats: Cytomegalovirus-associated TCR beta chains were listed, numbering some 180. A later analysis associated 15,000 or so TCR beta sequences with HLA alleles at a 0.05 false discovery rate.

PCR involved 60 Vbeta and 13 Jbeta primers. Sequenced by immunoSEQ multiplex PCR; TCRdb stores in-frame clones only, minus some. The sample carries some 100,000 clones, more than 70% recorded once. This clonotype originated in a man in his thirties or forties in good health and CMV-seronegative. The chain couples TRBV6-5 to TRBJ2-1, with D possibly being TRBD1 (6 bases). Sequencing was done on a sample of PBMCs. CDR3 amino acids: CASSRTVYNEQFF. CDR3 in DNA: TGTGCCAGCAGCCGGACAGTTTACAATGAGCAGTTCTTC.